Below are 23 T cell receptor beta chains sequenced from a single sample in a study of blood T cell repertoires in COVID-19. The protocol was immunoSEQ multiplex PCR, while the TCRdb copy is restricted to in-frame clones and leaves out a portion. Here the sample spans roughly 350,000 clones, approximately 89% being singletons. The sequenced sample was peripheral blood. Receptors were obtained from a woman aged 18 to 35 who had recovered from COVID-19.

CDR3 bases: TGCGCCAGCAGCTGGGACAGGGGAGAATATGGCTACACCTTC. Translation: CASSWDRGEYGYTF. The chain uses TRBV5-1 and TRBJ1-2; 10 nucleotides match TRBD1. The CDR3 extends over 14 amino acids. Germline V gene sequence: CDR1 SGHRS, CDR2 YFSETQ. V shed 3 bases and J 5 bases; nucleotides not matched to a gene: 4.

The rearrangement joins TRBV29-1 to TRBJ2-1; no clear D. Germline loops: CDR1 SQVTM, CDR2 ANQGSEA. The CDR3 has 12 residues. V dropped 0 bases and J dropped 8 bases, with 8 bases sitting between them. The CDR3 DNA sequence: TGCAGCGTTGAAGATGTGTCGTATGAGCAGTTCTTC. As protein: CSVEDVSYEQFF.

This sequence joins TRBV6-1 and TRBJ2-1; 13 bases fit TRBD2. Germline-derived CDR1 and CDR2 are MNHNS and SASEGT. After removal of 4 bases from V and 4 bases from J, the junction contained 7 bases not matched to a gene. The CDR3 is 17 residues long. The CDR3 region is CASSAAGTSGDYNEQFF. For the CDR3, the DNA is TGTGCCAGCAGTGCTGCCGGGACTAGCGGGGATTACAATGAGCAGTTCTTC.

Here the CDR3 reads CASSVEVIYGYTF. CDR3 coding DNA: TGTGCCAGCAGCGTGGAGGTAATCTATGGCTACACCTTC. The rearrangement uses TRBV2 and TRBJ1-2; D not certain. Trimming took off 6 bases at V and 4 bases at J, with 12 bases between the two ends. Germline lookup yields CDR1 SNHLY and CDR2 FYNNEI. The CDR3 has 13 amino acids. Full variable domain (missing parts from reference TRBV2 and TRBJ1-2): EPEVTQTPSHQVTQMGQEVILRCVPISNHLYFYWYRQILGQKVEFLVSFYNNEISEKSEIFDDQFSVERPDGSNFTLKIRSTKLEDSAMYFCASSVEVIYGYTFGSGTRLTVV.

This chain uses TRBV24-1 with TRBJ1-2; tentatively, D is TRBD1 (6 bases). CDR1 KGHDR and CDR2 SFDVKD come from the germline V gene. Trimming stripped 4 bases from V and 8 bases from J, with 13 bases between. The CDR3 loop spans 13 amino acids. The CDR3 region has the DNA TGTGCCACCAGTGACCAAACAGGGACCGGCTACACCTTC. The encoded protein is CATSDQTGTGYTF.

V usage is TRBV11-3 and J usage is TRBJ2-5; 11 positions match TRBD2. V was pared by 0 bases and J by 5 bases, with 5 bases of the junction left unmatched. Germline assignment: CDR1 SGHNT and CDR2 YENEEA. This CDR3 region has 16 residues. CDR3 loop: CASSLDIAGGPETQYF. CDR3 DNA sequence: TGTGCCAGCAGCTTAGACATAGCGGGAGGGCCCGAGACCCAGTACTTC.

The CDR3 loop is CATSDWTGRTNTQYF. CDR3 in DNA: TGTGCCACCAGTGACTGGACAGGGCGCACGAATACGCAGTATTTT. The rearrangement uses TRBV24-1 and TRBJ2-3; 8 nucleotides align to TRBD1. Unmatched junction bases numbered 9, after V lost 4 bases and J lost 7 bases. CDR1 is KGHDR, CDR2 SFDVKD, per germline. The CDR3 consists of 15 residues.

The chain is built from TRBV10-3 and TRBJ2-1; weak D call: TRBD2 (5 bases). CDR1 and CDR2 (germline): ENHRY, SYGVKD. The V end lost 0 bases, the J end lost 4 bases, and 16 bases lay between the germline ends. This CDR3 region has 17 residues. CDR3 sequence (DNA): TGTGCCATCAGTGAGTCGGTAGGAGCGGAGACTTACAATGAGCAGTTCTTC. Its protein is CAISESVGAETYNEQFF.

The chain employs TRBV2 and TRBJ1-5, with 9 bases fitting TRBD1. The germline gives CDR1 SNHLY, CDR2 FYNNEI. V dropped 5 bases and J dropped 7; count of bases not matched to a gene: 6. The CDR3 loop spans 14 amino acids. DNA of the CDR3: TGTGCCAGCAGTCTGGACAGGGGAGAGCAGCCCCAGCATTTT. Amino acids: CASSLDRGEQPQHF.

The J gene is TRBJ2-5, the V gene TRBV12-5; unclear D gene. The CDR3 length is 12 residues. Trimming shortened V by 6 bases and J by 6 bases, and 11 bases separated the two germline ends. The germline V gene encodes CDR1 LGHNT and CDR2 FRNRAP. The CDR3 reads CASGGWRKTQYF. CDR3 nucleotides: TGTGCTAGTGGGGGTTGGAGAAAGACCCAGTACTTC.

This clone was detected only once. The gene calls are TRBV12-3 or TRBV12-4 and TRBJ1-1, with D unresolved. This CDR3 is built from 12 residues. V was clipped by 4 bases and J by 5 bases, with 8 bases between them. CDR3 nucleotide sequence: TGTGCCAGCAGTTACAATCCGACTGAAGCTTTCTTT. Its translation: CASSYNPTEAFF.

The chain employs TRBV5-1 and TRBJ1-3, with D perhaps matching TRBD1 (5 bases). The V end was cut by 4 bases, the J end by 0 bases, with 8 bases between. Germline CDR1 and CDR2: SGHRS and YFSETQ. There are 14 residues in the CDR3. CDR3 region: CASSGGASGNTIYF. CDR3 DNA sequence: TGCGCCAGCAGCGGAGGGGCCTCTGGAAACACCATATATTTT.

This clone was found once. The chain joins TRBV6-2 or TRBV6-3 to TRBJ1-1; 7 bases align to TRBD1. CDR3 length equals 16 residues. Germline V lookup: CDR1 MNHEY, CDR2 SVGEGT. V lost 5 bases, J lost 2 bases, and 11 bases stayed unmatched. CDR3 DNA sequence: TGTGCCAGCAGTAAGCCGACAGGGTATTACAACACTGAAGCTTTCTTT. Translation: CASSKPTGYYNTEAFF.

J is TRBJ2-5 and V is TRBV7-6; a weak D match, TRBD2 (6 bases). This CDR3 contains 17 residues. Germline assignment: CDR1 SGHVS and CDR2 FNYEAQ. V lost 1 base, J lost 3 bases, and 18 bases lay in between. The CDR3 is CASSLGTLGTREETQYF. CDR3 in DNA: TGTGCCAGCAGCTTAGGTACTCTCGGGACTCGCGAAGAGACCCAGTACTTC.

This chain joins TRBV24-1 and TRBJ2-1; D is possibly TRBD2 (6 bases). V was trimmed by 6 bases and J by 5 bases, leaving 16 bases between them. CDR1 KGHDR and CDR2 SFDVKD come from the germline V gene. This CDR3 contains 15 residues. The CDR3 reads CATSSRERAHNEQFF. The CDR3 coding sequence is TGTGCCACCAGTTCACGGGAGAGGGCTCACAATGAGCAGTTCTTC.

The rearrangement joins TRBV6-1 to TRBJ2-7; 9 positions match TRBD2. After removal of 2 bases from V and 1 base from J, the junction contained 3 bases not matched to a gene. The CDR3 is made up of 15 amino acids. Germline CDR1 MNHNS, CDR2 SASEGT. The DNA for the CDR3 is TGTGCCAGCAGTGAAACGGCGGGAGGGTCCTACGAGCAGTACGTC. It codes for CASSETAGGSYEQYV.

The rearrangement joins TRBV5-1 to TRBJ1-2; D is unclear. CDR1 SGHRS and CDR2 YFSETQ come from the germline V gene. The CDR3 totals 15 residues. The germline V and J ends were trimmed by 0 bases and 1 base, with 10 bases remaining between them. DNA for the CDR3: TGCGCCAGCAGCTTGGGACACAGAGATAACTATGGCTACACCTTC. Amino acid sequence: CASSLGHRDNYGYTF.

This clone was picked up one time. This CDR3 is CASSKQGNEQFF. The CDR3 DNA is TGTGCCAGTAGTAAACAGGGGAATGAGCAGTTCTTC. The V gene is TRBV19, the J gene TRBJ2-1, with 7 bases identical to TRBD1. J was trimmed by 7 bases and V by 4 bases; bases with no gene match: 1. This CDR3 contains 12 residues. Germline V gene data show CDR1 as LNHDA and CDR2 as SQIVND (reference sequence).

This clone has only a few counts. The chain has TRBV11-2 and TRBJ1-3; 7 positions match TRBD1. Per germline, CDR1 SGHAT and CDR2 FQNNGV. Germline trimming cut 4 bases from V and 3 bases from J; bases unmatched to any gene: 9. The CDR3 is 16 residues long. CDR3 residues: CASSSQGRGIGNTIYF. CDR3 coding DNA: TGTGCCAGCAGCTCGCAAGGCAGGGGGATTGGAAACACCATATATTTT.

The chain employs TRBV3-1 (or the pseudogene TRBV3-2) and TRBJ2-1; no definite D call. Germline V gene data show CDR1 as LGHDT and CDR2 as YNNKEL (reference sequence). The CDR3 is made up of 12 amino acids. The germline V and J ends were trimmed by 0 bases and 10 bases, with 7 bases remaining between them. In DNA, the CDR3 is TGTGCCAGCAGCCAAGATTCGGTGGAGCAGTTCTTC. This translates into CASSQDSVEQFF.

This clone showed up just once. The chain combines TRBV4-3 with TRBJ2-2, with 9 bases that match TRBD2. The CDR3 is 17 residues long. Germline V gene data show CDR1 as LGHNA and CDR2 as YSLEER. J lost 3 bases, V lost 1 base, and 6 bases had no gene match. For the CDR3, the DNA is TGCGCCAGCAGCCAAGCGCGGGCTAGCGGGGACACCGGGGAGCTGTTTTTT. Translated: CASSQARASGDTGELFF.

CDR3 amino acids: CASSFRRGSTDTQYF. CDR3 in DNA: TGTGCCAGCAGTTTCCGGCGGGGGAGCACAGATACGCAGTATTTT. J is TRBJ2-3 and V is TRBV27; 7 bases agree with TRBD2. Unmatched junction bases numbered 3, after V lost 3 bases and J lost 0 bases. Germline CDR1 MNHEY, CDR2 SMNVEV (reference sequence). This CDR3 has 15 residues.

The V and J genes are TRBV9 and TRBJ2-5; D possibly corresponds to TRBD1 (6 bases). V lost 4 bases and J lost 7, with 17 bases in between. The length of the CDR3 is 14 residues. Germline V lookup: CDR1 SGDLS, CDR2 YYNGEE. CDR3 loop: CASSPGDLRGTQYF. Here the CDR3 DNA reads TGTGCCAGCAGCCCCGGGGACCTCAGGGGGACCCAGTACTTC.